This T cell receptor beta chain originates from a study of shared clonotypes between healthy human individuals. Produced via immunoSEQ multiplex PCR; TCRdb's table is partial and in-frame only. This table holds 2 million to 2.5 million clones, 95% found once. J gave up 6 bases and V 5 bases, and 4 bases lay outside the gene matches. In germline, CDR1 is KGHSH, CDR2 LQKENI. This CDR3 region has 13 residues. Sequences were obtained from naive CD4+ T cells sorted from blood. Described subset: CD45RA+ positively selected. This sequence originates from a man aged 18 to 30 in good health. This chain joins TRBV18 and TRBJ1-2; the match to TRBD1 covers 9 bases. For the CDR3, the DNA is TGTGCCAGCTCAAACAGGGGGCTGGATGGCTACACCTTC. Residues: CASSNRGLDGYTF.